The entry below describes one T cell receptor beta chain. Its antigen specificity is not known. No quality values exist for individual bases; no much larger clone is one base distant. This specimen belongs to a study of T cell responses to AZD1222 COVID-19 vaccine (dated by TCRdb to about 2021). General notes on the study: AZD1222 recipients given second doses at about 4 weeks or at about 12 weeks were pooled, since spike-specific TCR depth and breadth were not found to differ between the two schedules. A total of approximately 250 trial participants underwent TCR sequencing, of whom roughly 210 had received two doses of AZD1222 and about 25 had received two doses of the MenACWY control vaccine. Trial participants were enrolled by age into subgroups of 18-55, 56-69 and 70-plus years, and roughly 160, 29 and 62 TCR-sequenced participants, respectively, were included in these subgroups. Overall study outcomes, separate from this receptor: Because no samples from the day 14 peak response were available, repertoires could be characterized only after the peak T cell response. Vaccine-associated CD4 TCRs spanned the whole spike protein, with dominant responses in regions 160-218 and 743-854. Most participants were white British and females outnumbered males, and the authors suggested that clonal diversity may have been underestimated. Reportedly, close to half of the unique spike-specific TCRs recognized epitopes lying outside the regions that are mutated in the B.1.351 and B.1.1.7 variants. Conclusions about previously exposed vaccinees are limited, since just 6 or 7 AZD1222 recipients were seropositive for SARS-CoV-2 at baseline. In the small 56-69-year group, the increase in depth fell short of significance, most likely because of low power. A significant rise in spike-specific TCR breadth and depth was observed after two AZD1222 doses relative to day 0 and relative to MenACWY recipients.

The CDR3 regions of human TCRbeta chains were analyzed by immunosequencing. In the source study's methods: TCRs in the repertoires were compared against a reference library of SARS-CoV-2-specific TCRs that had been generated with the MIRA antigen-specificity platform. Breadth meant the fraction of unique TCRs that were SARS-CoV-2-associated, whereas depth meant the fraction of total T cells that were SARS-CoV-2-associated. Using the MIRA data, each spike-specific TCR was mapped to the spike region that the TCR reacts to and placed in a CD4 or CD8 class. Log10-transformed breadth and depth values were compared by one-way ANOVA with Sidak's multiple comparisons tests. In its TCRdb copy, this immuneACCESS table keeps in-frame sequences only and misses some clones. Where compared with another copy, unresolved V genes explain less than half of these, and the others have no known cause. Clone size and V and J calls were adopted from that table, with D and trimming inferred from the DNA. In all, the sample holds roughly 160,000 clones, and around nine tenths of those were seen once. Of the sample, over 4.5% is held by the ten largest clones.

From the cysteine up to the phenylalanine, the CDR3 has a length of 14 residues. Only CDR3 DNA remains: 42 bases, in frame from the first base. CDR1 and CDR2 are drawn from the germline V gene (reference sequence): MNHEY, SMNVEV. V and J lose 5 bases and 0 bases, and a span of 8 bases separates them. This specimen's time point label, interpreted: baseline before first vaccination. Vaccinee samples were obtained from the UK trials COV001 and COV002, which included a single-blind randomized controlled phase 2/3 trial of AZD1222 (ChAdOx1 nCoV-19) in healthy adults. For TCRbeta chain sequencing, PBMC samples were collected from trial participants at day 0 and at day 28 after the second dose.

The chain is encoded by TRBV27 joined to TRBJ2-1; there is no confident call for the D gene. The clonotype comes from an adult in good health. The sequencing here drew on peripheral blood, taken on day 0 of AZD1222 vaccination. The encoded CDR3 is CASSPYPSYNEQFF. In nucleotides, the sequence is TGTGCCAGCAGTCCCTACCCCTCCTACAATGAGCAGTTCTTC.